The rows below give T cell receptor beta chains drawn from one sample of a study of T cells expressing NK-cell markers. TCRdb processed the 5' RACE reads again and assigns one entry to each CDR3 protein, with no DNA. Recorded for this sample: 350,000 to 450,000 distinct CDR3 sequences. Sample: blood T cells: a sorted CD56 or NKG2C T cell subset, CD4+ or CD8+ T cells, or bulk PBMC T cells (not recorded which). The source of these receptors is a man between 18 and 69 years old in good health. Both conserved end residues are part of each CDR3. Each record gives: CDR3 length, J gene, V gene, CDR3 protein.

length: 13
J: TRBJ2-7
V: TRBV28
CDR3: CASSLEGLREGYF

length: 17
J: TRBJ2-1
V: TRBV15
CDR3: CATSKELAVSSYNEQFF

length: 14
J: TRBJ2-7
V: TRBV29-1
CDR3: CSVVDSRRSYEQYF

length: 14
J: TRBJ2-7
V: TRBV7-2
CDR3: CASSLGQGGMEQYF

length: 17
J: TRBJ2-3
V: TRBV7-9
CDR3: CASSLAKGTGTTDTQYF

length: 14
J: TRBJ2-3
V: TRBV2
CDR3: CASREGGQKDTQYF

length: 15
J: TRBJ2-7
V: TRBV5-5
CDR3: CASSLGAGYSYEQYF

length: 16
J: TRBJ1-2
V: TRBV6-5
CDR3: CASSYGGTGSLYGYTF

length: 17
J: TRBJ1-5
V: TRBV11-2
CDR3: CASSLGRQGAGNQPQHF

length: 14
J: TRBJ1-3
V: TRBV18
CDR3: CASFRDPPGNTIYF

length: 16
J: TRBJ2-1
V: TRBV7-2
CDR3: CASSHPTSGGMGEQFF

length: 11
J: TRBJ2-7
V: TRBV20-1
CDR3: CSAQTGWEQYF

length: 15
J: TRBJ2-7
V: TRBV12-3/TRBV12-4
CDR3: CASRTRGRTHHEQYF

length: 14
J: TRBJ1-2
V: TRBV5-5
CDR3: CASSLVGTDYGYTF

length: 14
J: TRBJ1-6
V: TRBV7-3
CDR3: CASSATGSRSPLHF

length: 15
J: TRBJ1-2
V: TRBV12-3/TRBV12-4
CDR3: CASSLDQGANYGYTF

length: 15
J: TRBJ2-5
V: TRBV14
CDR3: CASSQDLGYQETQYF

length: 17
J: TRBJ2-1
V: TRBV20-1
CDR3: CSASPAASGGPDNEQFF

length: 12
J: TRBJ2-1
V: TRBV7-2
CDR3: CASSRNGNEQFF

length: 16
J: TRBJ2-1
V: TRBV24-1
CDR3: CATSDLRQGDYNEQFF

length: 16
J: TRBJ2-5
V: TRBV25-1
CDR3: CASSEERGGREETQYF

length: 19
J: TRBJ2-2
V: TRBV10-2
CDR3: CASSELPGTSLINTGELFF